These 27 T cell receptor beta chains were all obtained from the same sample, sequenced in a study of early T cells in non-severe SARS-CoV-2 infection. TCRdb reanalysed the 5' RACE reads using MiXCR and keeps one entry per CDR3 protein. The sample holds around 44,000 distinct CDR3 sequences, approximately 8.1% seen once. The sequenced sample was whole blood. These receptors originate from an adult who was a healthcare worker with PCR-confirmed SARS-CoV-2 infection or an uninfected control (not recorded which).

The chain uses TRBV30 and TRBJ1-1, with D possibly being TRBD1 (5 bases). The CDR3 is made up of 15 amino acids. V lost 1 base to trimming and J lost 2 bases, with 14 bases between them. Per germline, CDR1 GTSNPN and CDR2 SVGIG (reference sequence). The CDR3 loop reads CAWSDSYRINTEAFF. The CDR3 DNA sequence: TGTGCCTGGAGTGATTCGTACAGGATTAACACTGAAGCTTTCTTT.

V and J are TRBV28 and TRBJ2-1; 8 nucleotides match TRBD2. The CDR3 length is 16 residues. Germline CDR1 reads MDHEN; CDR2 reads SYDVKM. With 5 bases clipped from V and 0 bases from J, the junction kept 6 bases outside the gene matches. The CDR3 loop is CASSGRGGSSYNEQFF. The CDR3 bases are TGTGCCAGCAGTGGGCGCGGGGGGAGCTCCTACAATGAGCAGTTCTTC.

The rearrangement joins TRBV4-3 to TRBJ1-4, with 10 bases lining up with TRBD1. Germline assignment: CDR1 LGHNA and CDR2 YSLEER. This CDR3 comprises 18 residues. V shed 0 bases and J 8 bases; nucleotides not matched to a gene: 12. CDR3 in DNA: TGCGCCAGCAGCCAAGATGGGACAGGGGTTTTGCCCACAGAAAAACTGTTTTTT. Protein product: CASSQDGTGVLPTEKLFF.

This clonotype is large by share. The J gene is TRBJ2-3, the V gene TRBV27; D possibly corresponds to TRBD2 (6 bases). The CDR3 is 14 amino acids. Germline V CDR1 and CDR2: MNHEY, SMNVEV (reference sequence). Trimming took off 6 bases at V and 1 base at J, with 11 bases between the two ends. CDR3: CASSRRDGTDTQYF. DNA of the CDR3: TGTGCCAGCAGCCGGAGGGACGGCACAGATACGCAGTATTTT.

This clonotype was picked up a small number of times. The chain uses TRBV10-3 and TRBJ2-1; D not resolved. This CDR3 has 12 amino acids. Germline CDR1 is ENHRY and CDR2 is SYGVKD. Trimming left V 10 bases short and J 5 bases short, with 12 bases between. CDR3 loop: CATHAFNNEQFF. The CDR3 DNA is TGTGCCACCCACGCCTTTAACAATGAGCAGTTCTTC.

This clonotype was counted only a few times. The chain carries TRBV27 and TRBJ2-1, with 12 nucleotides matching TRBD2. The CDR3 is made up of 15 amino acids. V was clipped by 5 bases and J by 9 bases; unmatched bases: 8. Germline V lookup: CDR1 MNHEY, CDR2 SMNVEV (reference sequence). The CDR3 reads CASSGRLAGEFEQFF. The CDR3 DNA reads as TGTGCCAGCAGTGGCCGACTAGCGGGGGAGTTTGAGCAGTTCTTC.

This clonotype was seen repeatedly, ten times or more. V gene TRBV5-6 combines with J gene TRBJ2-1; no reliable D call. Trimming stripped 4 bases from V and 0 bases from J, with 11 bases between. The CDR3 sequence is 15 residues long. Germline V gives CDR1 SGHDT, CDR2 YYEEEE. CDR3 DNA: TGTGCCAGCAGCCCCACCCATGGCTCCTACAATGAGCAGTTCTTC. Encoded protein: CASSPTHGSYNEQFF.

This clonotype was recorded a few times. The CDR3 nucleotides read TGTGCCAGCAGTTTACCCGGGTCCTACGAGCAGTACTTC. This encodes CASSLPGSYEQYF. The chain employs TRBV28 and TRBJ2-7; D is unclear. The germline V gene has CDR1 MDHEN and CDR2 SYDVKM. The V gene lost 2 bases and the J gene lost 1 base, with 6 bases spanning the gap. The CDR3 loop spans 13 amino acids.

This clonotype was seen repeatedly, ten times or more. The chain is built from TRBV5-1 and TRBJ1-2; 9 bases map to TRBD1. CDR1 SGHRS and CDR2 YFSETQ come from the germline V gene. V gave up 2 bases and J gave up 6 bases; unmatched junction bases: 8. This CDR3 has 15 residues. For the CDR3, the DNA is TGCGCCAGCAGCTTTTCCCCGGGACAGGGTGATGGCTACACCTTC. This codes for CASSFSPGQGDGYTF.

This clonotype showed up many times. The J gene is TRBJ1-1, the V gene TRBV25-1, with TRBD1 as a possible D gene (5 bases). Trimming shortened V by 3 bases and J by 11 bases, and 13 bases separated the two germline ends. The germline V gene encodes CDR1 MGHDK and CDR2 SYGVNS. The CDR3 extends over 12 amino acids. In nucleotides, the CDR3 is TGTGCCAGCAGTGATGGGGCCCGAGGGGCTTTCTTT. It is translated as CASSDGARGAFF.

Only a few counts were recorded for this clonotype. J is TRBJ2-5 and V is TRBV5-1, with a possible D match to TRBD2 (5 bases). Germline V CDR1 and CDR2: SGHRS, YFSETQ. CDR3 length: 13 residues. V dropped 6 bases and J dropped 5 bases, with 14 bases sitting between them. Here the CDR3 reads CASNFYGEETQYF. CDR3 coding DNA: TGCGCCAGCAACTTTTACGGGGAGGAGACCCAGTACTTC.

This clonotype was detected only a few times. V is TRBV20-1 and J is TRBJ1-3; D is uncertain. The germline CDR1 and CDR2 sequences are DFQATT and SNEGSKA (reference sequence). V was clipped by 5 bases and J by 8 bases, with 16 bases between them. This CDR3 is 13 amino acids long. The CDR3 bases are TGCAGTGCTCAAGGGTCAGAATGGGACACCATATATTTT. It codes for CSAQGSEWDTIYF.

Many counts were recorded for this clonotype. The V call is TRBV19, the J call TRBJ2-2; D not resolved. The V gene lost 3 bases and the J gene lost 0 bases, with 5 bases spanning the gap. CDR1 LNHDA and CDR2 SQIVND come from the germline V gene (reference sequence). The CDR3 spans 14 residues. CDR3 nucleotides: TGTGCCAGTAGTATCCCAACGAACACCGGGGAGCTGTTTTTT. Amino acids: CASSIPTNTGELFF.

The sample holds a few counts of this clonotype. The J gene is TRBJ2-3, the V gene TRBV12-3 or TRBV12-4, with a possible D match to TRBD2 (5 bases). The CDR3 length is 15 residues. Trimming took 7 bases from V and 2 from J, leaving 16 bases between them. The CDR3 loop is CASTLRIRDTDTQYF. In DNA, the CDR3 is TGTGCCAGCACCCTTCGGATTCGGGACACAGATACGCAGTATTTT.

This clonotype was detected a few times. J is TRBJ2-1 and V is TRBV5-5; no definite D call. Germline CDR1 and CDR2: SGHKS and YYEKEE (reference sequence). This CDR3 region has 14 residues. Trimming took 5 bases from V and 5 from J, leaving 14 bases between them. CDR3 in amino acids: CASSRTGSHNEQFF. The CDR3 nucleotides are TGTGCCAGCAGTCGTACCGGGTCCCACAATGAGCAGTTCTTC.

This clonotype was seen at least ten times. DNA of the CDR3: TGTGCCAGTAGTATAGTTCGGACGATAGGCAATCAGCCCCAGCATTTT. Its translation is CASSIVRTIGNQPQHF. The chain links TRBV19 to TRBJ1-5; no reliable D call. The germline V and J ends were trimmed by 1 base and 2 bases, with 12 bases remaining between them. The CDR3 covers 16 residues. Germline V lookup: CDR1 LNHDA, CDR2 SQIVND (reference sequence).

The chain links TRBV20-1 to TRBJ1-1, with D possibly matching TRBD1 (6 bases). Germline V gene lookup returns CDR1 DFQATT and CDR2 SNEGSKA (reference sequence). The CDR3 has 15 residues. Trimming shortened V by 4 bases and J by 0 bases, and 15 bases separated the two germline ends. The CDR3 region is CSAIPLQGLNTEAFF. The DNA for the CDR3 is TGCAGTGCTATCCCATTACAGGGACTGAACACTGAAGCTTTCTTT.

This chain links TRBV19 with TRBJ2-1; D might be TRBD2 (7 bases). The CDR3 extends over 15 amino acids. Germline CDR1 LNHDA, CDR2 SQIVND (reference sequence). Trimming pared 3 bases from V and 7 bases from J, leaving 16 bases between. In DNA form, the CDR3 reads TGTGCCAGTAGTATCGTGGGGGGGCCTCTTAATGAGCAGTTCTTC. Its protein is CASSIVGGPLNEQFF. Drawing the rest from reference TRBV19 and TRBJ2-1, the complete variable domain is DGGITQSPKYLFRKEGQNVTLSCEQNLNHDAMYWYRQDPGQGLRLIYYSQIVNDFQKGDIAEGYSVSREKKESFPLTVTSAQKNPTAFYLCASSIVGGPLNEQFFGPGTRLTVL.

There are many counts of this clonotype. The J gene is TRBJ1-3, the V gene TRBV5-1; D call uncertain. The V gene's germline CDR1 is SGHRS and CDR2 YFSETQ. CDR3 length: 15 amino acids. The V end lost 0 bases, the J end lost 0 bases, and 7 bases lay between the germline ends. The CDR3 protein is CASSLGRISGNTIYF. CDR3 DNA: TGCGCCAGCAGCTTGGGACGGATCTCTGGAAACACCATATATTTT.

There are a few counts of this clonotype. The CDR3 bases are TGTGCCTGGAAGGGGGACACCGGTTATAGCAATCAGCCCCAGCATTTT. Its protein is CAWKGDTGYSNQPQHF. The rearrangement joins TRBV30 to TRBJ1-5; the D gene is possibly TRBD1 (6 bases). V was cut by 4 bases and J by 0 bases, with 16 bases left in between. CDR1 is GTSNPN and CDR2 is SVGIG in the germline V gene (reference sequence). CDR3 length equals 16 residues.

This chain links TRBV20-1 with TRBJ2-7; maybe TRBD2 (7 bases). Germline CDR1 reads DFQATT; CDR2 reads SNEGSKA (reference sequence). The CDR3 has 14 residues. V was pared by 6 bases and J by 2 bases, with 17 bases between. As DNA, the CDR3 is TGCAGTGCCCCGACGGGGGGCCCTACCTACGAGCAGTACTTC. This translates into CSAPTGGPTYEQYF.

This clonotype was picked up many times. In nucleotides, the CDR3 is TGTGCCAGCAGCTTAGCGGGGGCTAGAGATACGCAGTATTTT. Residues: CASSLAGARDTQYF. V usage is TRBV7-9 and J usage is TRBJ2-3; TRBD1 might be the D (6 bases). This CDR3 is built from 14 residues. V lost 0 bases, J lost 5 bases, and 9 bases lay in between. CDR1 and CDR2 (germline): SEHNR, FQNEAQ (reference sequence).

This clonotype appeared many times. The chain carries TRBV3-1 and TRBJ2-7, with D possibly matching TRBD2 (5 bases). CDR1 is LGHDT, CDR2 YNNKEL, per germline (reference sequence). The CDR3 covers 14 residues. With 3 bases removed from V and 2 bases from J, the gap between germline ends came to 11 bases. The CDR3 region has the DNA TGTGCCAGCAGCCATGGAGGTCTGGCCTACGAGCAGTACTTC. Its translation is CASSHGGLAYEQYF.

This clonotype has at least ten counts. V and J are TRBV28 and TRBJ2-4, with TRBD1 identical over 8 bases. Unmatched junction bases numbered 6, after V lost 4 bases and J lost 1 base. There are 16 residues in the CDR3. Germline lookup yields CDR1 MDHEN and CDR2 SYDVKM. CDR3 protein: CASSSPRQGAKNIQYF. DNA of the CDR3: TGTGCCAGCAGTTCACCTCGACAGGGGGCCAAAAACATTCAGTACTTC.

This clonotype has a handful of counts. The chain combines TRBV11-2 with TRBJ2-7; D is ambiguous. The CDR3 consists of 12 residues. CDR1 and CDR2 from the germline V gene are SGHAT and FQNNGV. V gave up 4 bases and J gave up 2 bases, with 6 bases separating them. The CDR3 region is CASSSRPYEQYF. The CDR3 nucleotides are TGTGCCAGCAGCTCTCGCCCCTACGAGCAGTACTTC.

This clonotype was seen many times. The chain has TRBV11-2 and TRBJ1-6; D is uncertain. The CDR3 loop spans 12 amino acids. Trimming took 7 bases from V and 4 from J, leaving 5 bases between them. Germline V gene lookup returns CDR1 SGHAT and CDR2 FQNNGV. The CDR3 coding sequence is TGTGCCAGCAACCAGTATAATTCACCCCTCCACTTT. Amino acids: CASNQYNSPLHF.

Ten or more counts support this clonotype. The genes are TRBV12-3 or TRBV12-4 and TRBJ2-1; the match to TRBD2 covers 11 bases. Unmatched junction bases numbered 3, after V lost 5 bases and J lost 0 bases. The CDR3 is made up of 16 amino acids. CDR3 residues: CASSTGLAGSYNEQFF. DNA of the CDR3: TGTGCCAGCAGTACTGGACTAGCGGGCTCCTACAATGAGCAGTTCTTC.